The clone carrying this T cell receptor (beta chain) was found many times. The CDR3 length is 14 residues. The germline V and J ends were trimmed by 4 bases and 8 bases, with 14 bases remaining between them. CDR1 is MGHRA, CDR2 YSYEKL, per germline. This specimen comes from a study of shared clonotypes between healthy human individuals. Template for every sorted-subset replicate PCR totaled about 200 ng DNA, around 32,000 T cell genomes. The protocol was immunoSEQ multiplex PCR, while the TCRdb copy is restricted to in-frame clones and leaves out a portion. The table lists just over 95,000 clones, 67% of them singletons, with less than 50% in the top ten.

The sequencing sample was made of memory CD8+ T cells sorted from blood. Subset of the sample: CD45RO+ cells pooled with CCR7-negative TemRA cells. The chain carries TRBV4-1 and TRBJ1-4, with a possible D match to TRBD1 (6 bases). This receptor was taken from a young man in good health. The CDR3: CASSPRGFGEKLFF. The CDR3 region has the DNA TGCGCCAGCAGCCCGAGGGGGTTTGGGGAAAAACTGTTTTTT.